This T cell receptor (beta chain) stems from a study of cytomegalovirus exposure and HLA in healthy donors. Whole-study context: Previous work identified 90 million to 130 million unique TCR beta sequences from about 179 million T cells.

There are 19 residues in the CDR3. Points on this clone: Its antigen remains unidentified.

Study-level findings and limits: Cytomegalovirus status, reportedly, was diagnosed with high specificity and sensitivity by the classifier. Presence/absence results assume similar sequencing depth per donor, which may not hold.

In the PCR, 60 Vbeta and 13 Jbeta primers were used. TCRdb keeps only in-frame clones here, not all; method: immunoSEQ multiplex PCR. The sample shows around 190,000 clones, roughly four fifths of them seen only once. The chain couples TRBV21-1 to TRBJ2-1; TRBD2 is the table's D call and was not checked against the DNA. TRBV21-1 is deemed a pseudogene. Sequencing was carried out using PBMCs. The sequence was obtained from a woman between 25 and 40 years old in good health and CMV-seropositive. In DNA form, the CDR3 reads TGTGCCAGCAGCAAACGGGAACTAGCGGGAGTGTCAAGGAACAATGAGCAGTTCTTC. This codes for CASSKRELAGVSRNNEQFF.